This TCR beta chain was profiled in a study of response to subunit inactivated influenza vaccine. Whole-study findings and limits: Only a handful of new T cells, the authors suggested, are recruited with each seasonal influenza vaccination.

This CDR3 is built from 15 residues. Germline V gene data show CDR1 as MDHEN and CDR2 as SYDVKM. V gave up 5 bases and J gave up 3 bases, with 14 bases separating them. MiXCR was run by TCRdb on the RT-PCR reads, yielding one entry per CDR3 protein. The sample records 610,000 or so distinct CDR3 sequences, less than 15% being singletons. This clonotype showed up just a few times. No antigen is known for it. The chain couples TRBV28 to TRBJ2-1; TRBD1 might be the D (6 bases). The sequence was collected from a man aged 45-65 years who received an inactivated influenza vaccine. The material was PBMCs from blood, obtained 12 days after vaccination. The CDR3 region is CASSPRTDLYNEQFF. Here the CDR3 DNA reads TGTGCCAGCAGTCCTCGGACAGATCTCTACAATGAGCAGTTCTTC.